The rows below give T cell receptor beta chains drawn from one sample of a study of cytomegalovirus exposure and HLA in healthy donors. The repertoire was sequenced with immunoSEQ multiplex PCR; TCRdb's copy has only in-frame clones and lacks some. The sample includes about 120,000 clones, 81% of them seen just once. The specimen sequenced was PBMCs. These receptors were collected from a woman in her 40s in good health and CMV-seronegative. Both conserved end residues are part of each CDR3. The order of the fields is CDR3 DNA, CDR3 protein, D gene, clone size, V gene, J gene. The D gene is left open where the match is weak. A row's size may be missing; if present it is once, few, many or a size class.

CDR3nt: TGTGCCAGCAGCTTAGCGACAGGGGCCCTTAATGAAAAACTGTTTTTT
CDR3aa: CASSLATGALNEKLFF
d_gene: TRBD1
abundance: .
v_gene: TRBV7-9
j_gene: TRBJ1-4

CDR3nt: TGTGCCACCAGCATAAATGGGCAGGGGAAGGGAAAACTGTTTTTT
CDR3aa: CATSINGQGKGKLFF
d_gene: .
abundance: .
v_gene: TRBV15
j_gene: TRBJ1-4

CDR3nt: TGTGCCAGCAGCGTTCCGGGACAGGGGGGAACTGAAGCTTTCTTT
CDR3aa: CASSVPGQGGTEAFF
d_gene: TRBD1
abundance: .
v_gene: TRBV4-2
j_gene: TRBJ1-1

CDR3nt: TGTGCCAGCAGTAGGGAGGGAGGAACTGAAGCTTTCTTT
CDR3aa: CASSREGGTEAFF
d_gene: .
abundance: few
v_gene: TRBV25-1
j_gene: TRBJ1-1

CDR3nt: TGTGCCAGTAGCCGATGGACTAGCGGGAGGTTTAACACCGGGGAGCTGTTTTTT
CDR3aa: CASSRWTSGRFNTGELFF
d_gene: TRBD2
abundance: .
v_gene: TRBV19
j_gene: TRBJ2-2

CDR3nt: TGTGCCAGCAGTTACGACAGTTTCTCCTACGAGCAGTACTTC
CDR3aa: CASSYDSFSYEQYF
d_gene: .
abundance: .
v_gene: TRBV6-5
j_gene: TRBJ2-7

CDR3nt: TGCAGCGTTGAACCCGGGGGGGTGGATACGCAGTATTTT
CDR3aa: CSVEPGGVDTQYF
d_gene: TRBD2
abundance: .
v_gene: TRBV29-1
j_gene: TRBJ2-3

CDR3nt: TGTGCTAGTGGTTTGGTACCGGGGTACGAGCAGTACTTC
CDR3aa: CASGLVPGYEQYF
d_gene: .
abundance: .
v_gene: TRBV12-5
j_gene: TRBJ2-7

CDR3nt: TGTGCCAGCAGTGACGGGGGGGGGAGTACTGAAGCTTTCTTT
CDR3aa: CASSDGGGSTEAFF
d_gene: .
abundance: .
v_gene: TRBV6-1
j_gene: TRBJ1-1

CDR3nt: TGTGCCAGCAGTGAGCAGGGGCCGAACTATGGCTACACCTTC
CDR3aa: CASSEQGPNYGYTF
d_gene: .
abundance: .
v_gene: TRBV2
j_gene: TRBJ1-2

CDR3nt: TGTGCCAGCAGCACTAGCGGGGGGGCTGGAGGTACGCAGTATTTT
CDR3aa: CASSTSGGAGGTQYF
d_gene: TRBD2
abundance: .
v_gene: TRBV7-8
j_gene: TRBJ2-3

CDR3nt: TGTGCCAGCAGTCGGACTAGCGGGGGGGCCCCCTACAATGAGCAGTTCTTC
CDR3aa: CASSRTSGGAPYNEQFF
d_gene: TRBD2
abundance: .
v_gene: TRBV6-4
j_gene: TRBJ2-1

CDR3nt: TGCGCCAGCAGCCAAGATAAATTGGGACAACGGGAAAAACTGTTTTTT
CDR3aa: CASSQDKLGQREKLFF
d_gene: .
abundance: few
v_gene: TRBV4-3
j_gene: TRBJ1-4

CDR3nt: TGTGCCTGGAGTGTCCGGCAGGGGGGTGAGCAGTACTTC
CDR3aa: CAWSVRQGGEQYF
d_gene: .
abundance: once
v_gene: TRBV30
j_gene: TRBJ2-7

CDR3nt: TGTGCCAGCAGCTCCGGACTAGCGGGGGGGCCAGATACGCAGTATTTT
CDR3aa: CASSSGLAGGPDTQYF
d_gene: TRBD2
abundance: few
v_gene: TRBV11-3
j_gene: TRBJ2-3

CDR3nt: TGTGCCATCAGTGACGGCAGGAACTATGGCTACACCTTC
CDR3aa: CAISDGRNYGYTF
d_gene: .
abundance: .
v_gene: TRBV10-3
j_gene: TRBJ1-2

CDR3nt: TGCGCCAGCAGCCAACAGGGAATAGGGACCGGGGAGCTGTTTTTT
CDR3aa: CASSQQGIGTGELFF
d_gene: .
abundance: once
v_gene: TRBV4-1
j_gene: TRBJ2-2

CDR3nt: TGTGCCAGCAGACGACTAGCGGGCCCAATACCCGAGCAGTACTTC
CDR3aa: CASRRLAGPIPEQYF
d_gene: TRBD2
abundance: .
v_gene: TRBV28
j_gene: TRBJ2-7

CDR3nt: TGCGCCAGCAGCCGGGGACTACAGTACCAAGAGACCCAGTACTTC
CDR3aa: CASSRGLQYQETQYF
d_gene: TRBD2
abundance: once
v_gene: TRBV5-1
j_gene: TRBJ2-5

CDR3nt: TGTGCCAGCAGCGCTACTCCCGGGACAAGGAACACTGAAGCTTTCTTT
CDR3aa: CASSATPGTRNTEAFF
d_gene: .
abundance: .
v_gene: TRBV7-9
j_gene: TRBJ1-1

CDR3nt: TGTGCCAGCAGCTGGAAAGCGGGAGGGGATGAGCAGTTCTTC
CDR3aa: CASSWKAGGDEQFF
d_gene: TRBD2
abundance: .
v_gene: TRBV11-2
j_gene: TRBJ2-1

CDR3nt: TGCGCCATCTCCAAGGGGGGGGCGGGGAAACAAGAGACCCAGTACTTC
CDR3aa: CAISKGGAGKQETQYF
d_gene: .
abundance: .
v_gene: TRBV10-2
j_gene: TRBJ2-5

CDR3nt: TGCGCCAGCAGCCCCAACCAGATGGGGGCAGGGAACACCGGGGAGCTGTTTTTT
CDR3aa: CASSPNQMGAGNTGELFF
d_gene: .
abundance: few
v_gene: TRBV4-1
j_gene: TRBJ2-2

CDR3nt: TGTGCCAGCAGCTCCTCCCGGACTAGGAATGAGCAGTTCTTC
CDR3aa: CASSSSRTRNEQFF
d_gene: TRBD2
abundance: .
v_gene: TRBV9
j_gene: TRBJ2-1

CDR3nt: TGCGCCAGCAGCTTGGCAAGCGGGAGCTCCTACAATGAGCAGTTCTTC
CDR3aa: CASSLASGSSYNEQFF
d_gene: TRBD2
abundance: .
v_gene: TRBV5-1
j_gene: TRBJ2-1

CDR3nt: TGTGCCAGCAGCTTAGGACTAGCGGGAGGGCAGGCAAGGGGAGATGAGCAGTTCTTC
CDR3aa: CASSLGLAGGQARGDEQFF
d_gene: TRBD2
abundance: .
v_gene: TRBV11-3
j_gene: TRBJ2-1

CDR3nt: TGTGCCAGCACGCCCCGGGGTTACGGCTACGAGCAGTACTTC
CDR3aa: CASTPRGYGYEQYF
d_gene: .
abundance: .
v_gene: TRBV27
j_gene: TRBJ2-7

CDR3nt: TGTGCCAGCAGCCAAGAGCCCGACAGGGTATACACCTTC
CDR3aa: CASSQEPDRVYTF
d_gene: TRBD1
abundance: .
v_gene: TRBV4-2
j_gene: TRBJ1-2

CDR3nt: TGTGCCAGCAGCCAAGATCTTAATCCCACAGATACGCAGTATTTT
CDR3aa: CASSQDLNPTDTQYF
d_gene: .
abundance: medium-sized
v_gene: TRBV4-2
j_gene: TRBJ2-3

CDR3nt: TGTGCCAGCAGCGCCCGGACTAGCGGGAGATCGGACACCGGGGAGCTGTTTTTT
CDR3aa: CASSARTSGRSDTGELFF
d_gene: TRBD2
abundance: once
v_gene: TRBV9
j_gene: TRBJ2-2

CDR3nt: TGTGCCAGCAGTCCCATCCAGGGTTCTGAAGCTTTCTTT
CDR3aa: CASSPIQGSEAFF
d_gene: .
abundance: .
v_gene: TRBV7-2
j_gene: TRBJ1-1

CDR3nt: TGTGCCAGCAGTTACGAGTTTGGCCGCCGGGCCCTCCACTTT
CDR3aa: CASSYEFGRRALHF
d_gene: .
abundance: few
v_gene: TRBV6-5
j_gene: TRBJ1-6

CDR3nt: TGTGCCAGTAGTGCGGACAGGAAGTACACCGGGGAGCTGTTTTTT
CDR3aa: CASSADRKYTGELFF
d_gene: TRBD1
abundance: .
v_gene: TRBV19
j_gene: TRBJ2-2

CDR3nt: TGTGCCAGCAGCCCCTTGACAGCCCCGAACACCGGGGAGCTGTTTTTT
CDR3aa: CASSPLTAPNTGELFF
d_gene: .
abundance: .
v_gene: TRBV14
j_gene: TRBJ2-2

CDR3nt: TGTGCCAGCAGCGTCCATCCGGGACAGGTGAACACTGAAGCTTTCTTT
CDR3aa: CASSVHPGQVNTEAFF
d_gene: TRBD1
abundance: .
v_gene: TRBV7-6
j_gene: TRBJ1-1

CDR3nt: TGTTCCAGCAGTTACGGACAGATGAACACTGAAGCTTTCTTT
CDR3aa: CSSSYGQMNTEAFF
d_gene: .
abundance: .
v_gene: TRBV7-9
j_gene: TRBJ1-1

CDR3nt: TGTGCCAGCATACAGGAAATGCAAAGCTATGGCTACACCTTC
CDR3aa: CASIQEMQSYGYTF
d_gene: .
abundance: .
v_gene: TRBV2
j_gene: TRBJ1-2

CDR3nt: TGTGCCAGCAGCCCGCAGGGGGAAAAAACAGATACGCAGTATTTT
CDR3aa: CASSPQGEKTDTQYF
d_gene: TRBD1
abundance: .
v_gene: TRBV7-2
j_gene: TRBJ2-3

CDR3nt: TGTGCCAGTAGTAGAGCCGGGACTACTTCCAATGAGCAGTTCTTC
CDR3aa: CASSRAGTTSNEQFF
d_gene: TRBD2
abundance: .
v_gene: TRBV19
j_gene: TRBJ2-1

CDR3nt: TGCGCCAGCAGCCAAGGAGTAGATCCAGGGTATGGCTACACCTTC
CDR3aa: CASSQGVDPGYGYTF
d_gene: .
abundance: .
v_gene: TRBV4-1
j_gene: TRBJ1-2

CDR3nt: TGTGCCAGCAGCTCGTCCTACGAGCAGTACTTC
CDR3aa: CASSSSYEQYF
d_gene: .
abundance: few
v_gene: TRBV5-6
j_gene: TRBJ2-7

CDR3nt: TGTGCCAGCAGTGCAGGTCCTTATAATTCACCCCTCCACTTT
CDR3aa: CASSAGPYNSPLHF
d_gene: .
abundance: .
v_gene: TRBV6-1
j_gene: TRBJ1-6

CDR3nt: TGTGCCAGCAGCGCACCAGGACTAGCGGGGAGCACAGATACGCAGTATTTT
CDR3aa: CASSAPGLAGSTDTQYF
d_gene: TRBD2
abundance: .
v_gene: TRBV5-4
j_gene: TRBJ2-3

CDR3nt: TGTGCCAGCAGCTTAACTAGTTTGGGCGAGCAGTACTTC
CDR3aa: CASSLTSLGEQYF
d_gene: .
abundance: .
v_gene: TRBV7-2
j_gene: TRBJ2-7

CDR3nt: TGTGCCAGCCGGGGGGGGGACCGCTATGGCTACACCTTC
CDR3aa: CASRGGDRYGYTF
d_gene: .
abundance: .
v_gene: TRBV6-5
j_gene: TRBJ1-2

CDR3nt: TGTGCCAGCAGCTGGGGACAGGACACTGAAGCTTTCTTT
CDR3aa: CASSWGQDTEAFF
d_gene: TRBD1
abundance: .
v_gene: TRBV9
j_gene: TRBJ1-1